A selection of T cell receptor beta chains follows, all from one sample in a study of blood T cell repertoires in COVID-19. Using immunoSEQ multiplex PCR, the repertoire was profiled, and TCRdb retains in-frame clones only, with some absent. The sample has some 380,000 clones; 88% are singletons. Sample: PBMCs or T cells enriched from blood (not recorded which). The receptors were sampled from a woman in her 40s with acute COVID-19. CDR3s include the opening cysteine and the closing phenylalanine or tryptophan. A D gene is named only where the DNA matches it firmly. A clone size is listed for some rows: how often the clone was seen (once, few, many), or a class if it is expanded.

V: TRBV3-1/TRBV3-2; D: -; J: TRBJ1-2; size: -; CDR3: CASSPGANYGYTF; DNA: TGTGCCAGCAGCCCGGGAGCTAACTATGGCTACACCTTC
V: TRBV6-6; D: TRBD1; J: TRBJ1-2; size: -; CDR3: CASSYDRATNYGYTF; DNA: TGTGCCAGCAGTTACGACAGGGCGACTAACTATGGCTACACCTTC
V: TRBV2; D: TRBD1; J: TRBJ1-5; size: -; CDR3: CASSFDRGGNQPQHF; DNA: TGTGCCAGCAGTTTCGACAGGGGAGGCAATCAGCCCCAGCATTTT
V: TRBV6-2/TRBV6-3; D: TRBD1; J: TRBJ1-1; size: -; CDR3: CASSRQGSNTEAFF; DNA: TGTGCCAGCAGTCGACAGGGGTCGAACACTGAAGCTTTCTTT
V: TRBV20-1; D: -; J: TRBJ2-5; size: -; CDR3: CSPSQETQYF; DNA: TGCAGCCCCTCGCAAGAGACCCAGTACTTC
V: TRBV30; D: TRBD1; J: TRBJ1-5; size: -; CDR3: CAWSTGTGGTQPQHF; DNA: TGTGCCTGGAGCACCGGGACAGGGGGCACTCAGCCCCAGCATTTT
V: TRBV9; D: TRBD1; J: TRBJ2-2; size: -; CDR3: CASSPAGQGVTGELFF; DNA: TGTGCCAGCAGCCCGGCGGGACAGGGGGTAACCGGGGAGCTGTTTTTT
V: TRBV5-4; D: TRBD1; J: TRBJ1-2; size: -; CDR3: CASSRTGGAFYGYTF; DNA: TGTGCCAGCAGCAGGACAGGGGGCGCATTCTATGGCTACACCTTC
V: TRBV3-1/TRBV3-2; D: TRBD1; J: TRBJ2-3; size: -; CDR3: CASSLRAGGADTQYF; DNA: TGTGCCAGCAGCCTTCGGGCAGGGGGCGCAGATACGCAGTATTTT
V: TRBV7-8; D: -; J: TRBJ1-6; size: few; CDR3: CASSLEFGAGIYNSPLHF; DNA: TGTGCCAGCAGCTTAGAATTTGGGGCAGGGATTTATAATTCACCCCTCCACTTT
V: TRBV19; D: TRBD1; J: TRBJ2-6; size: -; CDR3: CASLSLPGQGSGANVLTF; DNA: TGTGCCAGTTTATCCCTACCGGGACAGGGTTCTGGGGCCAACGTCCTGACTTTC
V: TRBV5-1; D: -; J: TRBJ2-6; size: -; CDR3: CASSLTTGTGANVLTF; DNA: TGCGCCAGCAGTCTTACTACAGGGACTGGGGCCAACGTCCTGACTTTC
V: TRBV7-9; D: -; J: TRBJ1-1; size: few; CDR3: CASSADTNTEAFF; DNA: TGTGCCAGCAGCGCAGACACCAACACTGAAGCTTTCTTT
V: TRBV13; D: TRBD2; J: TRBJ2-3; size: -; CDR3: CASSSSAGGPADTQYF; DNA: TGTGCCAGCAGCTCCTCAGCGGGGGGGCCGGCAGATACGCAGTATTTT
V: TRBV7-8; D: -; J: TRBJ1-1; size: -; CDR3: CASSSSGVTEAFF; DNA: TGTGCCAGCAGCTCATCAGGGGTAACTGAAGCTTTCTTT
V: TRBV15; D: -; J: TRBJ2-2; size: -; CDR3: CASGGTGELFF; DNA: TGTGCCAGCGGCGGGACCGGGGAGCTGTTTTTT
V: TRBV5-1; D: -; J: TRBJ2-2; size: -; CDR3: CATGRTANTGELFF; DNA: TGCGCCACCGGGAGAACAGCGAACACCGGGGAGCTGTTTTTT
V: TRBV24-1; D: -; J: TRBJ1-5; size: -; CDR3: CATSDDGPNQPQHF; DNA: TGTGCCACCAGTGATGATGGCCCTAATCAGCCCCAGCATTTT
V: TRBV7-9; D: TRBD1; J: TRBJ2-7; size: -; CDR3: CASSLGLGGDEQYF; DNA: TGTGCCAGCAGCTTAGGTCTAGGGGGCGACGAGCAGTACTTC
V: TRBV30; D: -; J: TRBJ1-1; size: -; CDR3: CAWSVAVNTEAFF; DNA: TGTGCCTGGAGTGTAGCGGTGAACACTGAAGCTTTCTTT
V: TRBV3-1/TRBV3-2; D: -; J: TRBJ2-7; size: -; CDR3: CASSQDQSWTAYEQYF; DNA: TGTGCCAGCAGCCAAGATCAGTCTTGGACAGCTTACGAGCAGTACTTC
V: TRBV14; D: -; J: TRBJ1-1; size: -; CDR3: CASSQRGTEAFF; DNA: TGTGCCAGCAGCCAACGGGGTACTGAAGCTTTCTTT
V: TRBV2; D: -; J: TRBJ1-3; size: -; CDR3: CASSFGLGNTIYF; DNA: TGTGCCAGCAGTTTCGGACTGGGAAACACCATATATTTT
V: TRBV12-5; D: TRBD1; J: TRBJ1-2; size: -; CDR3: CASGFSGTGGGYTF; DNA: TGTGCTAGTGGTTTTTCCGGGACAGGGGGCGGCTACACCTTC
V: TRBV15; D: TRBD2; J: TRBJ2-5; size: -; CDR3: CATSRPGTSGFQETQYF; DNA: TGTGCCACCAGCAGACCTGGGACTAGCGGTTTCCAAGAGACCCAGTACTTC
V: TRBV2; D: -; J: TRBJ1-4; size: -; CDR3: CASSVGGNEKLFF; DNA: TGTGCCAGCAGTGTAGGAGGTAATGAAAAACTGTTTTTT
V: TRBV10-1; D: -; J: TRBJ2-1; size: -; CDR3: CASSESGMSSYNEQFF; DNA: TGCGCCAGCAGTGAATCAGGGATGAGCTCCTACAATGAGCAGTTCTTC
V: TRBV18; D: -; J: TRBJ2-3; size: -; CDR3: CASSSTDTQYF; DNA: TGTGCCAGCTCTTCGACAGATACGCAGTATTTT
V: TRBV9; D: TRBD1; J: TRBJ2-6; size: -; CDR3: CASSVGTGPVLTF; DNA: TGCGCCAGCAGCGTTGGGACAGGGCCCGTCCTGACTTTC
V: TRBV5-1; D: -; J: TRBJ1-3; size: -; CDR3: CASSPPTDSNTIYF; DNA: TGCGCCAGCAGCCCCCCGACAGACAGCAACACCATATATTTT
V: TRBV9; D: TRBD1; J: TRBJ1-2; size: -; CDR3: CASRKTGSNYGYTF; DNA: TGTGCCAGCAGAAAGACAGGGTCTAACTATGGCTACACCTTC
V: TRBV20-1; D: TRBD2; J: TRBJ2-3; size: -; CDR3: CSASGAGGRTDTQYF; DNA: TGCAGTGCTAGTGGAGCGGGGGGACGCACAGATACGCAGTATTTT
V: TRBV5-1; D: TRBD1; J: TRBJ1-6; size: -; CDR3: CASSPGETGSSYNSPLHF; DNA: TGCGCCAGCAGCCCCGGAGAGACAGGGAGCTCCTATAATTCACCCCTCCACTTT
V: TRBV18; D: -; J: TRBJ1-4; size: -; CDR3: CASSRGWGEGEKLFF; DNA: TGTGCCAGCTCACGTGGCTGGGGAGAGGGTGAAAAACTGTTTTTT
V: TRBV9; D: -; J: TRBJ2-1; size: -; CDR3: CASSPAGGPNEQFF; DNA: TGTGCCAGCAGCCCAGCTGGGGGCCCCAATGAGCAGTTCTTC
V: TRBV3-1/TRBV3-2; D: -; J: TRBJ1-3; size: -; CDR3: CASSQDPGVTGNTIYF; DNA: TGTGCCAGCAGCCAAGATCCGGGGGTAACGGGAAACACCATATATTTT
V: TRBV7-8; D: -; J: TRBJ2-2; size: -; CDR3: CASSLGPVAGSTGELFF; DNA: TGTGCCAGCAGCTTAGGGCCTGTGGCAGGGTCGACCGGGGAGCTGTTTTTT
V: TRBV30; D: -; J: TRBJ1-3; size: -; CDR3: CAGSSGTKGNTIYF; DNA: TGTGCCGGGTCAAGCGGGACAAAGGGAAACACCATATATTTT
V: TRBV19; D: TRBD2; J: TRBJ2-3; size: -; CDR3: CASSDSGGAGDTQYF; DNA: TGTGCCAGTAGTGACAGCGGGGGGGCCGGGGATACGCAGTATTTT
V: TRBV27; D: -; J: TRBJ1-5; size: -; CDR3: CASSPTYSHNQPQHF; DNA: TGTGCCAGCAGCCCAACGTACAGCCACAATCAGCCCCAGCATTTT
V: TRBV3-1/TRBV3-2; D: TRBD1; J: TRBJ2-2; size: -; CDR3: CASGGTGVTGELFF; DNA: TGTGCCAGTGGGGGGACAGGGGTCACCGGGGAGCTGTTTTTT
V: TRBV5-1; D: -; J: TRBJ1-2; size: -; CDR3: CASSLMPGRLGGYTF; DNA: TGCGCCAGCAGCTTGATGCCAGGGCGGCTGGGGGGCTACACCTTC
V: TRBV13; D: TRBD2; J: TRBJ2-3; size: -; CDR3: CASSFRAGVSSDTQYF; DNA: TGTGCCAGCAGCTTTCGAGCGGGGGTCTCTTCAGATACGCAGTATTTT
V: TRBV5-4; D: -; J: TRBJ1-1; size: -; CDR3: CASSLVREPEAFF; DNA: TGTGCCAGCAGCTTGGTCAGGGAACCTGAAGCTTTCTTT
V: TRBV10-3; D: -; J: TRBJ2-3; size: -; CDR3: CAISLAEMSTDTQYF; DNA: TGTGCCATCAGTCTGGCGGAAATGAGCACAGATACGCAGTATTTT
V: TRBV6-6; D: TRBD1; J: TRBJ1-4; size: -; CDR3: CASTNRGIGIWEKLFF; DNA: TGTGCCAGCACAAACAGGGGGATCGGGATTTGGGAAAAACTGTTTTTT
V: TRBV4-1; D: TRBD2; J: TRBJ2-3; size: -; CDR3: CASSPGRGERGPTDTQYF; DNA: TGCGCCAGCAGCCCTGGACGGGGTGAGCGGGGGCCCACGGATACGCAGTATTTT
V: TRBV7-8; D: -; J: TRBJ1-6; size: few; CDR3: CASSPYGQNYNSPLHF; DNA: TGTGCCAGCAGCCCATATGGACAGAATTATAATTCACCCCTCCACTTT